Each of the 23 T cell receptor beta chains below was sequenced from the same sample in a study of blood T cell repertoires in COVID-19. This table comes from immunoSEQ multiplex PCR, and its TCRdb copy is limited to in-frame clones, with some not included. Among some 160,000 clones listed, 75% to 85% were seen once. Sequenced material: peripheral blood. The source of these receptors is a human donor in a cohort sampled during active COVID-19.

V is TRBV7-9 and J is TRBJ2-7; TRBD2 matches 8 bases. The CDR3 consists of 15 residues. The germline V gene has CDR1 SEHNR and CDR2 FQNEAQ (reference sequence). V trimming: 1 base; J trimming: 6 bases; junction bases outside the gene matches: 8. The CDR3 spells CASSLGGGAGGEQYF. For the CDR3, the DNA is TGTGCCAGCAGCTTAGGCGGGGGCGCGGGGGGCGAGCAGTACTTC.

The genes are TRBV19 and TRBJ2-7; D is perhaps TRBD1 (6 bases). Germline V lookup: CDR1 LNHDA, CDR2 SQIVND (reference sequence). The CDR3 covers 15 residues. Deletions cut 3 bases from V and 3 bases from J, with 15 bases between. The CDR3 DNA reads TGTGCCAGTAGTATGCCAGGGGAAGGGGACTACGAGCAGTACTTC. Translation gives CASSMPGEGDYEQYF.

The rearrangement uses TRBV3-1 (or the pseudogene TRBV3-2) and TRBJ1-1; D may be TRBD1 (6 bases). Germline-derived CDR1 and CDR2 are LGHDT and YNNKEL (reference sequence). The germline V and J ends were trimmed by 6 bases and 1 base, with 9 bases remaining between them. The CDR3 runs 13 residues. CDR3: CASRQGQNTEAFF. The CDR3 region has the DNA TGTGCCAGCAGGCAGGGACAGAACACTGAAGCTTTCTTT.

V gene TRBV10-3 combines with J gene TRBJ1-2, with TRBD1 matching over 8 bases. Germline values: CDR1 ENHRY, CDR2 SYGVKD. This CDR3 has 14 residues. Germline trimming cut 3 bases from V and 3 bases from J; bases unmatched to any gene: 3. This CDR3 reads CAISDRGRDYGYTF. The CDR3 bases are TGTGCCATCAGTGACAGGGGGCGCGACTATGGCTACACCTTC.

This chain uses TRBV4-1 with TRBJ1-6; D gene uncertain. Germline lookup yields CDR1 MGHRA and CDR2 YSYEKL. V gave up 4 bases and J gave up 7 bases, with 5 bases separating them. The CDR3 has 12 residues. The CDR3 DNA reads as TGCGCCAGCAGCCCAATCAATTCACCCCTCCACTTT. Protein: CASSPINSPLHF.

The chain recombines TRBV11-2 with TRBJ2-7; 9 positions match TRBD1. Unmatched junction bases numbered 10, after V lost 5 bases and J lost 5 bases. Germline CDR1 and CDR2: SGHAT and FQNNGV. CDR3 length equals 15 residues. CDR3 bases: TGTGCCAGCAGCAGGAGGGACAGGGTATTGAACGAGCAGTACTTC. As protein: CASSRRDRVLNEQYF.

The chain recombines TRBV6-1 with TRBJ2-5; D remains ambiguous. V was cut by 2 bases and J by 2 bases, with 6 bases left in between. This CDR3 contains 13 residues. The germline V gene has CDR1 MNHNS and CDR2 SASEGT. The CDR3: CASSEQRQETQYF. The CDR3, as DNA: TGTGCCAGCAGTGAACAGAGGCAAGAGACCCAGTACTTC.

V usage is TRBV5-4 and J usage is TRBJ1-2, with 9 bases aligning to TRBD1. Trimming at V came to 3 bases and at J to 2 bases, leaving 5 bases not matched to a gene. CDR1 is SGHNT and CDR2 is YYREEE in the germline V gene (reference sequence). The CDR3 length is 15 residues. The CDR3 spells CASSSDRGTNYGYTF. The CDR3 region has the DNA TGTGCCAGCAGCTCGGACAGGGGCACCAACTATGGCTACACCTTC.

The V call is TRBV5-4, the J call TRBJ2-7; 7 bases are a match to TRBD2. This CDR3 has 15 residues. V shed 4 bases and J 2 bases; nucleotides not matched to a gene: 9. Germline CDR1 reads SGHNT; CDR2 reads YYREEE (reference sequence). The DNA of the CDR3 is TGTGCCAGCAGCGCCCCCGGGACTAAAACCTACGAGCAGTACTTC. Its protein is CASSAPGTKTYEQYF.

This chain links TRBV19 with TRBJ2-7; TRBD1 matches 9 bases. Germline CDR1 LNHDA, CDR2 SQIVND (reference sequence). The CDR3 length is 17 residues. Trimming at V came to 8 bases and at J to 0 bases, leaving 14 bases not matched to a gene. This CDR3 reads CASRKRGGTGSSYEQYF. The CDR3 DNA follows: TGTGCCAGTCGCAAAAGGGGGGGGACAGGGAGCTCCTACGAGCAGTACTTC.

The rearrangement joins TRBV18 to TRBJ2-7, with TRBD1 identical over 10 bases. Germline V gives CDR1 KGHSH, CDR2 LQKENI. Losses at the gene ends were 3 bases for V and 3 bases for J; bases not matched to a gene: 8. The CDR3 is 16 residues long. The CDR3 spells CASSPLLGTGDYEQYF. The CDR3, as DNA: TGTGCCAGCTCACCCCTGCTAGGGACAGGGGACTACGAGCAGTACTTC.

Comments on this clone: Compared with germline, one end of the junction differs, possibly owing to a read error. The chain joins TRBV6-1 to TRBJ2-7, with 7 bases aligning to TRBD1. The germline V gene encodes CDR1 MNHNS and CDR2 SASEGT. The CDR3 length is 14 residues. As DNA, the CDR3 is TGTGCCAGCACTGAAAGGGGGCGCGGGTACGAGCAGTACTTC. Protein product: CASTERGRGYEQYF.

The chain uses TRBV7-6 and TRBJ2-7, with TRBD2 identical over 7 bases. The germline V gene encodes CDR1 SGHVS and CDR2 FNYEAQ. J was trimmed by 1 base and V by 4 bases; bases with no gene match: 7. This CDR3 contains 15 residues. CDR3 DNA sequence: TGTGCCAGCAGCTCTCCAGGAGCGGGATCCTACGAGCAGTACTTC. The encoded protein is CASSSPGAGSYEQYF.

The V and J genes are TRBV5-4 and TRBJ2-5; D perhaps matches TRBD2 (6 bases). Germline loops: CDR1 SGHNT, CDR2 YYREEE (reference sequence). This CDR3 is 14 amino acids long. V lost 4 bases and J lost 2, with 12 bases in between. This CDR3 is CASSLRDLQETQYF. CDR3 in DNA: TGTGCCAGCAGCCTCCGGGACTTACAAGAGACCCAGTACTTC. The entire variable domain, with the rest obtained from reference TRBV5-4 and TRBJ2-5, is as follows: ETGVTQSPTHLIKTRGQQVTLRCSSQSGHNTVSWYQQALGQGPQFIFQYYREEENGRGNFPPRFSGLQFPNYSSELNVNALELDDSALYLCASSLRDLQETQYFGPGTRLLVL.

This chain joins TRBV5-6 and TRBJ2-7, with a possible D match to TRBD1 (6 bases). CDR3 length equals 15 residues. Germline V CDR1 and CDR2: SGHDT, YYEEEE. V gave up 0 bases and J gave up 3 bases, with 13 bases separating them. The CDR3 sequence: CASSLAGGQSYEQYF. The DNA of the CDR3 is TGTGCCAGCAGCTTGGCCGGAGGACAGAGCTACGAGCAGTACTTC.

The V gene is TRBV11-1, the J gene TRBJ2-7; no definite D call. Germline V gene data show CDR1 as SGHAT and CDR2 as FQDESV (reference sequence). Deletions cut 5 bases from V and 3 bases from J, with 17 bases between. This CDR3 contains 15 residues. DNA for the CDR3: TGTGCCAGCAGCCTCCTCGCCGCGACAATCTACGAGCAGTACTTC. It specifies CASSLLAATIYEQYF.

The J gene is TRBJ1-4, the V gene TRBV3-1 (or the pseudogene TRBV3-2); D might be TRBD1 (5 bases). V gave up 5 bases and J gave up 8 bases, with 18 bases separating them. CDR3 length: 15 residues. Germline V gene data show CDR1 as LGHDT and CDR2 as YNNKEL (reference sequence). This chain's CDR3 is CASSSFGGSKEKLFF. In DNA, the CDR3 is TGTGCCAGCAGCTCTTTCGGGGGTTCGAAGGAAAAACTGTTTTTT.

CDR3: CASSYGGKTQYGYTF. The DNA for the CDR3 is TGTGCCAGCAGTTACGGGGGGAAGACACAATATGGCTACACCTTC. The chain links TRBV6-6 to TRBJ1-2; weak D call: TRBD1 (5 bases). Germline CDR1 is MNHNY and CDR2 is SVGAGI (reference sequence). The CDR3 runs to 15 residues. V was clipped by 2 bases and J by 5 bases, with 15 bases between them.

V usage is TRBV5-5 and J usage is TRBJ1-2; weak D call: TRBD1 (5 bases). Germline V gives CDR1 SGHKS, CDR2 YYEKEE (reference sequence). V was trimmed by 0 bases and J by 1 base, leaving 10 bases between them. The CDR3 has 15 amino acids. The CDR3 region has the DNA TGTGCCAGCAGCTTGGAGGAAGGGGATAACTATGGCTACACCTTC. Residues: CASSLEEGDNYGYTF.

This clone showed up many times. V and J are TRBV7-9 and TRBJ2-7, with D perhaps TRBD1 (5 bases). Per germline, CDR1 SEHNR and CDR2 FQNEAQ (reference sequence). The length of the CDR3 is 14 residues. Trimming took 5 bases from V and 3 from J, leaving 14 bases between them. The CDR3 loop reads CASSKGRLNYEQYF. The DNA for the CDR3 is TGTGCCAGCAGCAAGGGGCGGTTAAACTACGAGCAGTACTTC.

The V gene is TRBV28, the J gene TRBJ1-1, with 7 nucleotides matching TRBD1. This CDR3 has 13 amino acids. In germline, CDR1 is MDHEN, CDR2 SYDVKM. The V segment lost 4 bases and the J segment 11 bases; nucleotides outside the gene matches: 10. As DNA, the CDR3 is TGTGCCAGCAGTTCCGGGACAGTAAGGAAGGCTTTCTTT. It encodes CASSSGTVRKAFF.

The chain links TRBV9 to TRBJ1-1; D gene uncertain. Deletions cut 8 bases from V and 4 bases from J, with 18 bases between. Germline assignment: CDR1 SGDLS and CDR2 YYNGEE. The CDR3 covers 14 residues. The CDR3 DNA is TGTGCCAGTAGTGGAGTCACTCCCGGCACTGAAGCTTTCTTT. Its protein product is CASSGVTPGTEAFF.

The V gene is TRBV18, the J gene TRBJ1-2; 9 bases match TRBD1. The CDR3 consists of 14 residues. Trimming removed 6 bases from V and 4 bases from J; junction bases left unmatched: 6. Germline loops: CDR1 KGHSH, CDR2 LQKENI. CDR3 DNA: TGTGCCAGCTCCCTGGACAGGGGTATCTATGGCTACACCTTC. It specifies CASSLDRGIYGYTF.